Listed below are T cell receptor beta chains from one sample, sequenced in a study of T cell repertoires in cytomegalovirus infection. MiXCR was run by TCRdb on the reads, yielding one entry per CDR3 protein. In the table there are approximately 600,000 distinct CDR3 sequences, roughly 43% of which are singletons. Their cognate antigens are unknown. Material: cultured PBMCs, obtained from culture after CMV antigen stimulation. The receptor set was obtained from a human donor in good health (CMV status not recorded). Some clones in this sample may be carry-over from other donors' samples. CDR3s include the opening cysteine and the closing phenylalanine or tryptophan. Each record gives: V gene, clone size, CDR3 length, D gene, J gene, CDR3 protein, CDR3 DNA. D genes are given only for firm matches. Expanded clones are given a class, and other clones once, few, many or no size at all.

v_call: TRBV7-8; clone_size: -; cdr3_length: 14; d_call: TRBD1; j_call: TRBJ2-7; cdr3_aa: CASSHPGQLYEQYF; cdr3_nt: TGTGCCAGCAGCCATCCGGGACAGTTATACGAGCAGTACTTC
v_call: TRBV11-2; clone_size: -; cdr3_length: 13; d_call: -; j_call: TRBJ2-5; cdr3_aa: CASSLTEKLAQYF; cdr3_nt: TGTGCCAGCAGCTTGACAGAAAAATTAGCCCAGTACTTC
v_call: TRBV27; clone_size: -; cdr3_length: 13; d_call: -; j_call: TRBJ1-4; cdr3_aa: CASSFWKGEKLFF; cdr3_nt: TGTGCCAGCAGTTTCTGGAAGGGTGAAAAACTGTTTTTT
v_call: TRBV18; clone_size: -; cdr3_length: 18; d_call: -; j_call: TRBJ2-6; cdr3_aa: CASSPRLSDYSGANVLTF; cdr3_nt: TGTGCCAGCTCACCAAGGCTCAGCGACTACTCTGGGGCCAACGTCCTGACTTTC
v_call: TRBV7-2; clone_size: -; cdr3_length: 13; d_call: -; j_call: TRBJ2-7; cdr3_aa: CASSPDSAYEQYF; cdr3_nt: TGTGCCAGCAGCCCCGACTCGGCCTACGAGCAGTACTTC
v_call: TRBV7-9; clone_size: many; cdr3_length: 15; d_call: -; j_call: TRBJ1-3; cdr3_aa: CASSLGVASGNTIYF; cdr3_nt: TGTGCCAGCAGCTTGGGAGTCGCCTCTGGAAACACCATATATTTT
v_call: TRBV7-4; clone_size: -; cdr3_length: 15; d_call: TRBD1; j_call: TRBJ2-3; cdr3_aa: CASSSGQASTDTQYF; cdr3_nt: TGTGCCAGCAGCTCCGGACAGGCTAGCACAGATACGCAGTATTTT
v_call: TRBV3-1; clone_size: -; cdr3_length: 15; d_call: -; j_call: TRBJ1-1; cdr3_aa: CASSHPAVGYTEAFF; cdr3_nt: TGTGCCAGCAGCCATCCCGCGGTGGGGTACACTGAAGCTTTCTTT
v_call: TRBV11-2; clone_size: -; cdr3_length: 15; d_call: -; j_call: TRBJ1-2; cdr3_aa: CASSLKLWATYGYTF; cdr3_nt: TGTGCCAGCAGCTTAAAGCTTTGGGCAACCTATGGCTACACCTTC
v_call: TRBV24-1; clone_size: -; cdr3_length: 12; d_call: -; j_call: TRBJ2-1; cdr3_aa: CATSEGGIEQFF; cdr3_nt: TGTGCCACCAGTGAGGGGGGCATTGAGCAGTTCTTC
v_call: TRBV2; clone_size: few; cdr3_length: 12; d_call: -; j_call: TRBJ2-1; cdr3_aa: CASSWDFTEQFF; cdr3_nt: TGTGCCAGCAGTTGGGACTTCACTGAGCAGTTCTTC
v_call: TRBV7-2; clone_size: -; cdr3_length: 18; d_call: TRBD2; j_call: TRBJ2-1; cdr3_aa: CASSLGRPSGRTYNGQFF; cdr3_nt: TGTGCCAGCAGCTTAGGCCGGCCTAGCGGGCGAACCTACAATGGGCAGTTCTTC
v_call: TRBV7-2; clone_size: -; cdr3_length: 14; d_call: -; j_call: TRBJ1-3; cdr3_aa: CASSLLMEMDTIYF; cdr3_nt: TGTGCCAGCAGCTTATTAATGGAAATGGACACCATATATTTT